Below are 5 T cell receptor beta chains sequenced from a single sample in a study of shared clonotypes between healthy human individuals. Repertoires were generated with immunoSEQ multiplex PCR, while TCRdb's copy carries only in-frame clones and drops some. The profile shows about 610,000 clones, almost 97% of them singletons. Input material: naive CD4+ T cells sorted from blood. As to subset: CD45RA+ positively selected. These receptors were obtained from a woman in her twenties or thirties in good health.

The chain carries TRBV14 and TRBJ2-3; the D call may be TRBD1 or TRBD2 (5 bases each). The V and J ends lost 4 bases and 6 bases respectively, with 20 bases between them. Germline CDR1 reads SGHDN; CDR2 reads FVKESK. CDR3 length equals 16 residues. The CDR3 loop is CASSLSVGARADTQYF. CDR3 nucleotides: TGTGCCAGCAGCCTATCGGTAGGGGCGAGGGCTGATACGCAGTATTTT.

The chain is built from TRBV19 and TRBJ2-7; 7 bases match TRBD2. V shed 4 bases, J shed 2 bases, and the junction held 5 bases outside the gene matches. The V gene's germline CDR1 is LNHDA and CDR2 SQIVND (reference sequence). The CDR3 runs 14 residues. The CDR3 spells CASSSGSETYEQYF. The CDR3 nucleotides read TGTGCCAGTAGTAGCGGGAGTGAAACCTACGAGCAGTACTTC.

V and J are TRBV6-5 and TRBJ2-2; D remains ambiguous. Trimming took 7 bases from V and 6 from J, leaving 6 bases between them. Germline V gene data show CDR1 as MNHEY and CDR2 as SVGAGI. The CDR3 spans 11 residues. The CDR3 reads CASIVAGELFF. In nucleotides, the CDR3 is TGTGCCAGCATCGTGGCCGGGGAGCTGTTTTTT.

Note on this clone: Within the sample, other DNA sequences also encode this same CDR3. J is TRBJ1-5 and V is TRBV27, with D possibly matching TRBD1 (5 bases). Trimming took 5 bases from V and 1 from J, leaving 12 bases between them. Germline CDR1 is MNHEY and CDR2 is SMNVEV (reference sequence). There are 15 residues in the CDR3. CDR3: CASSPQGGSNQPQHF. The CDR3 DNA follows: TGTGCCAGCAGTCCGCAGGGTGGCAGCAATCAGCCCCAGCATTTT.

The chain is built from TRBV28 and TRBJ1-2; TRBD1 might be the D (6 bases). V gave up 7 bases and J gave up 8 bases, with 11 bases separating them. CDR3 length: 11 amino acids. In germline, CDR1 is MDHEN, CDR2 SYDVKM. The CDR3 spells CASTGGGGYTF. In DNA form, the CDR3 reads TGTGCCAGCACTGGGGGCGGGGGCTACACCTTC.